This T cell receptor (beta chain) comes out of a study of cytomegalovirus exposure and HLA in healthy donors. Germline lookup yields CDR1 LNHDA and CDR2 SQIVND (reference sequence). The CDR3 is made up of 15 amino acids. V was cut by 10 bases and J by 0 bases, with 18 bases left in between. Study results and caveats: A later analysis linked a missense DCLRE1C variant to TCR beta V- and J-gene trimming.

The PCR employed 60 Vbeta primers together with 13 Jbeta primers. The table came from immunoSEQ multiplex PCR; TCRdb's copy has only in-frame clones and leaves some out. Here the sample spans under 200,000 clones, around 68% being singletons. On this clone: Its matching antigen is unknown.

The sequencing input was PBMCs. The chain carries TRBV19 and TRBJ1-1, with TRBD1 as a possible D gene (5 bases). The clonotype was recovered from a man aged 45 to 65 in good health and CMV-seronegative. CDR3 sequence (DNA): TGTGCCACCCATAACGGAGGGGCCTTGAACACTGAAGCTTTCTTT. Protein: CATHNGGALNTEAFF. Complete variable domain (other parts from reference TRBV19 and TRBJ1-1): DGGITQSPKYLFRKEGQNVTLSCEQNLNHDAMYWYRQDPGQGLRLIYYSQIVNDFQKGDIAEGYSVSREKKESFPLTVTSAQKNPTAFYLCATHNGGALNTEAFFGQGTRLTVV.